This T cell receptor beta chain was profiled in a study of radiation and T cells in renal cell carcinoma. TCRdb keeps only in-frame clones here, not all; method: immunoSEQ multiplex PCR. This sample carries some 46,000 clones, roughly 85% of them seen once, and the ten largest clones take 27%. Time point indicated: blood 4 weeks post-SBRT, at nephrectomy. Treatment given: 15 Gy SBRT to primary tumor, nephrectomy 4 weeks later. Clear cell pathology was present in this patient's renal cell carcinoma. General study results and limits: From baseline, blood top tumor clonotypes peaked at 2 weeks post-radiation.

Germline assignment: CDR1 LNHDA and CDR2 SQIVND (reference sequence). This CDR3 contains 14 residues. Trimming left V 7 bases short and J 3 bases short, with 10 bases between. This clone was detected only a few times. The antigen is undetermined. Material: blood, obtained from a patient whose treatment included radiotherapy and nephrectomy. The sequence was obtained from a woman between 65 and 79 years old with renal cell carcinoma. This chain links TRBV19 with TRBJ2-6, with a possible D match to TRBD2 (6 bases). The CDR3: CASMYSGGANVLTF. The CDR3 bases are TGTGCCAGTATGTATAGCGGTGGGGCCAACGTCCTGACTTTC.